Listed below are T cell receptor beta chains from one sample, sequenced in a study of shared clonotypes between healthy human individuals. Profiled with immunoSEQ multiplex PCR; TCRdb holds only in-frame clones, not every one. The sample has roughly 1,500,000 clones, approximately 98% seen once. The sample comprised naive CD4+ T cells sorted from blood. The receptors were sampled from a man aged 30 to 39 in good health. CDR3s include the opening cysteine and the closing phenylalanine or tryptophan. Fields, in order: J gene, clone size, V gene, D gene, CDR3 protein, CDR3 DNA. D genes are given only for firm matches. Only part of the rows carry a size: once, few, many, or a class if the clone is expanded.

TRBJ1-5,once,TRBV27,NA,CASSFHGPQHF,TGTGCCAGCAGTTTTCATGGGCCCCAGCATTTT
TRBJ2-1,NA,TRBV28,NA,CASSLTVNEQFF,TGTGCCAGCAGTTTAACGGTCAATGAGCAGTTCTTC
TRBJ2-5,NA,TRBV18,NA,CASSPKGGETQYF,TGTGCCAGCTCACCAAAGGGGGGAGAGACCCAGTACTTC
TRBJ1-2,NA,TRBV28,NA,CASSLGGRSDGYTF,TGTGCCAGCAGTTTGGGGGGGCGAAGCGATGGCTACACCTTC
TRBJ2-3,NA,TRBV2,NA,CASSGDTQYF,TGTGCCAGCAGCGGGGATACGCAGTATTTT
TRBJ1-4,NA,TRBV30,NA,CAWSKGDKGEKLFF,TGTGCCTGGAGTAAAGGGGACAAAGGAGAAAAACTGTTTTTT
TRBJ1-1,NA,TRBV29-1,NA,CSVDKGVRAVF,TGCAGCGTTGATAAGGGGGTCCGCGCGGTCTTT
TRBJ1-5,NA,TRBV6-1,NA,CASSWYSNQPQHF,TGTGCCAGCAGTTGGTATAGCAATCAGCCCCAGCATTTT
TRBJ2-5,NA,TRBV9,NA,CASSVARGGGTQYF,TGTGCCAGCAGCGTAGCAAGGGGTGGGGGGACCCAGTACTTC
TRBJ1-1,NA,TRBV5-1,TRBD1,CASSLVPQGANTEAFF,TGCGCCAGCAGCTTGGTTCCCCAGGGGGCGAACACTGAAGCTTTCTTT
TRBJ1-2,NA,TRBV6-1,TRBD1,CASSDGQGLHGYTF,TGTGCCAGCAGTGACGGACAGGGATTGCATGGCTACACCTTC
TRBJ2-1,NA,TRBV7-9,TRBD2,CASSLPLREGRRNEQFF,TGTGCCAGCAGCTTACCCTTGCGGGAGGGCCGAAGGAATGAGCAGTTCTTC
TRBJ2-2,NA,TRBV5-1,NA,CASRQSVPEELFF,TGCGCCAGCAGGCAGTCTGTCCCCGAGGAGCTGTTTTTT
TRBJ2-5,NA,TRBV29-1,NA,CSVTGGETQYF,TGCAGCGTGACAGGCGGGGAGACCCAGTACTTC
TRBJ2-1,once,TRBV5-6,NA,CASSWSSHNEQFF,TGTGCCAGCAGCTGGTCTAGCCACAATGAGCAGTTCTTC
TRBJ1-1,NA,TRBV30,NA,CAWSVRRGIHTEAFF,TGTGCCTGGAGTGTACGCAGGGGTATTCACACTGAAGCTTTCTTT
TRBJ2-3,NA,TRBV7-9,TRBD2,CASRRGTSGTDTQYF,TGTGCCAGCAGGAGAGGGACTAGCGGCACAGATACGCAGTATTTT
TRBJ1-5,NA,TRBV6-1,NA,CASSEERQRYSNQPQHF,TGTGCCAGCAGTGAAGAGCGACAGCGTTATAGCAATCAGCCCCAGCATTTT
TRBJ2-2,NA,TRBV11-3,NA,CASSSANTGELFF,TGTGCCAGCAGCTCAGCGAACACCGGGGAGCTGTTTTTT
TRBJ1-3,NA,TRBV6-5,NA,CASSPTPNSGNTIYF,TGTGCCAGCAGCCCGACCCCAAACTCTGGAAACACCATATATTTT
TRBJ2-7,NA,TRBV6-5,NA,CASSYGQGMSGEQYF,TGTGCCAGCAGTTACGGTCAGGGGATGTCTGGCGAGCAGTACTTC
TRBJ1-5,NA,TRBV27,NA,CASSRDLSNRAQHF,TGTGCCAGCAGTCGAGACCTGAGTAATCGGGCCCAGCATTTT
TRBJ1-1,NA,TRBV14,NA,CASSQARAEGTEAFF,TGTGCCAGCAGCCAAGCGAGGGCCGAAGGAACTGAAGCTTTCTTT
TRBJ2-1,NA,TRBV29-1,TRBD2,CSTGRAGNEQFF,TGCAGCACCGGGAGGGCCGGTAATGAGCAGTTCTTC
TRBJ2-3,NA,TRBV14,TRBD2,CASSTGGATDTQYF,TGTGCCAGCTCCACGGGGGGGGCGACCGATACGCAGTATTTT
TRBJ2-5,NA,TRBV5-4,NA,CASSSNWGNQETQYF,TGTGCCAGCAGCTCTAACTGGGGGAACCAAGAGACCCAGTACTTC
TRBJ2-5,NA,TRBV27,TRBD2,CASSPSSGVRSKRTQYF,TGTGCCAGCAGTCCATCTAGCGGGGTACGCTCCAAGAGAACCCAGTACTTC
TRBJ2-7,NA,TRBV2,TRBD2,CASSHERERTYEQYF,TGTGCCAGCAGCCACGAGCGGGAGCGAACCTACGAGCAGTACTTC
TRBJ1-5,NA,TRBV7-9,NA,CASSSEEGWLGGNQPQHF,TGTGCCAGCAGCTCGGAAGAGGGTTGGCTGGGTGGCAATCAGCCCCAGCATTTT
TRBJ2-1,NA,TRBV4-1,NA,CASSQPTGTHYNEQFF,TGCGCCAGCAGCCAGCCCACCGGGACACACTACAATGAGCAGTTCTTC
TRBJ1-5,NA,TRBV6-1,NA,CASSEAYMRDQPQHF,TGTGCCAGCAGTGAAGCTTATATGAGGGATCAGCCCCAGCATTTT
TRBJ2-3,NA,TRBV27,TRBD2,CASRGSGLAPDTQYF,TGTGCCAGCAGGGGGTCGGGACTAGCCCCAGATACGCAGTATTTT
TRBJ1-5,NA,TRBV28,NA,CASSPPTGWSQPQHF,TGTGCCAGCAGTCCCCCGACAGGTTGGTCTCAGCCCCAGCATTTT
TRBJ2-2,NA,TRBV9,NA,CASSVGVGTGELFF,TGTGCCAGCAGCGTAGGGGTAGGCACCGGGGAGCTGTTTTTT
TRBJ1-1,NA,TRBV7-9,NA,CASSLGHPTEAGTEAFF,TGTGCCAGCAGCTTAGGCCATCCGACCGAAGCTGGCACTGAAGCTTTCTTT
TRBJ1-5,NA,TRBV29-1,NA,CSVGVGGNQPQHF,TGCAGCGTCGGCGTCGGGGGGAATCAGCCCCAGCATTTT
TRBJ2-1,NA,TRBV28,NA,CASSLMTDNEQFF,TGTGCCAGCAGTCTTATGACAGATAATGAGCAGTTCTTC
TRBJ1-1,NA,TRBV19,TRBD1,CASSKRQGAWTEAFF,TGTGCCAGTAGTAAAAGACAGGGGGCGTGGACTGAAGCTTTCTTT
TRBJ1-2,NA,TRBV7-3,NA,CASSLSGGERYGYTF,TGTGCCAGCAGCTTGTCCGGGGGAGAGAGATATGGCTACACCTTC
TRBJ2-1,NA,TRBV28,TRBD2,CASLTSGRGEQFF,TGTGCCAGCCTAACTAGCGGACGGGGTGAGCAGTTCTTC
TRBJ2-3,NA,TRBV5-5,TRBD1,CASSARDREDTQYF,TGTGCCAGCAGCGCCCGGGACAGAGAGGATACGCAGTATTTT
TRBJ2-2,NA,TRBV19,NA,CASRPGTLTGELFF,TGTGCCAGTAGACCGGGGACCCTCACCGGGGAGCTGTTTTTT
TRBJ2-1,NA,TRBV5-5,NA,CASSLVLGGSYNEQFF,TGTGCCAGCAGCTTGGTGCTGGGCGGCTCCTACAATGAGCAGTTCTTC
TRBJ2-6,NA,TRBV10-3,NA,CAISQGSPGPGANVLTF,TGTGCCATCAGCCAAGGGTCTCCTGGCCCTGGGGCCAACGTCCTGACTTTC
TRBJ1-5,NA,TRBV11-2,TRBD1,CASSSGQTYQPQHF,TGTGCCAGCAGCTCGGGACAGACCTATCAGCCCCAGCATTTT
TRBJ1-1,NA,TRBV29-1,NA,CSVRPGRIPEAFF,TGCAGCGTTAGACCGGGACGTATACCTGAAGCTTTCTTT
TRBJ2-7,NA,TRBV11-2,TRBD2,CASRLIAGGPTHEQYF,TGTGCCAGCAGACTGATAGCGGGAGGCCCCACCCACGAGCAGTACTTC
TRBJ1-5,NA,TRBV11-2,NA,CASSQEGGNQPQHF,TGTGCCAGCAGCCAAGAGGGGGGGAATCAGCCCCAGCATTTT
TRBJ2-7,NA,TRBV5-4,NA,CASSLEASSYEQYF,TGTGCCAGCAGCTTGGAAGCGTCCTCCTACGAGCAGTACTTC
TRBJ2-2,NA,TRBV28,TRBD1,CASSPGQGAGELFF,TGTGCCAGCAGTCCGGGACAGGGCGCCGGGGAGCTGTTTTTT
TRBJ2-7,once,TRBV6-1,NA,CASSEAVDRNYEQYF,TGTGCCAGCAGTGAAGCTGTGGATAGGAACTACGAGCAGTACTTC
TRBJ1-2,few,TRBV7-9,NA,CASSASGYTF,TGTGCCAGCAGCGCGAGCGGCTACACCTTC
TRBJ2-3,NA,TRBV28,NA,CASRVRTDTQYF,TGTGCCAGCAGGGTCCGCACAGATACGCAGTATTTT
TRBJ2-1,NA,TRBV29-1,NA,CSGLNRVGLAEQFF,TGCAGCGGTCTCAACAGGGTGGGCCTAGCTGAGCAGTTCTTC
TRBJ1-5,NA,TRBV27,NA,CASSLVQGNQPQHF,TGTGCCAGCAGTTTAGTACAGGGTAATCAGCCCCAGCATTTT
TRBJ2-3,NA,TRBV5-1,TRBD2,CASRSGTSVRADTQYF,TGCGCCAGCAGGTCGGGGACTAGTGTCCGGGCAGATACGCAGTATTTT
TRBJ1-2,NA,TRBV7-9,TRBD1,CASSFPGDREYTF,TGTGCCAGCAGCTTCCCAGGGGACAGGGAATACACCTTC